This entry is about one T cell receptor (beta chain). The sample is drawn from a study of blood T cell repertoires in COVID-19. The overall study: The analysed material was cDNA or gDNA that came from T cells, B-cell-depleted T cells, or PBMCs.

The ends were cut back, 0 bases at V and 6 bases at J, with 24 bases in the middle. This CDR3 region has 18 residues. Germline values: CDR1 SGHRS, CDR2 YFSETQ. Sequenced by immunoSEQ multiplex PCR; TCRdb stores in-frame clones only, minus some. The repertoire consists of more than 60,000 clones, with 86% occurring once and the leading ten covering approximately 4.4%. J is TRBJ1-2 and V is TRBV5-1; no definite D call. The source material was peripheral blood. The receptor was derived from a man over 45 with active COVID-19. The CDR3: CASSLVSGATVGEDGYTF. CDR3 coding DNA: TGCGCCAGCAGCTTGGTTTCGGGAGCAACTGTCGGGGAAGATGGCTACACCTTC. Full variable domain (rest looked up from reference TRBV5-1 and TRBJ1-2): KAGVTQTPRYLIKTRGQQVTLSCSPISGHRSVSWYQQTPGQGLQFLFEYFSETQRNKGNFPGRFSGRQFSNSRSEMNVSTLELGDSALYLCASSLVSGATVGEDGYTFGSGTRLTVV.